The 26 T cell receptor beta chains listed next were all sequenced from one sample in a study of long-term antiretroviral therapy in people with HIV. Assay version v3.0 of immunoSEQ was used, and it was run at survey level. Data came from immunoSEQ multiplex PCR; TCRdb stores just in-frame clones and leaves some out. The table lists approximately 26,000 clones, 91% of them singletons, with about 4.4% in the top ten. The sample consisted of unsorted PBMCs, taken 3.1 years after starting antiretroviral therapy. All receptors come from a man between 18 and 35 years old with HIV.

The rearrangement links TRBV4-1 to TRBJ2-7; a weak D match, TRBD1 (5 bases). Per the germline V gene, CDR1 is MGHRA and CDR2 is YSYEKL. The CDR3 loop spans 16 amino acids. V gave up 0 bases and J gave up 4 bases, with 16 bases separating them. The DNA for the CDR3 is TGCGCCAGCAGCCAAGATAGGGGCGGCCTGCAGTACGAGCAGTACTTC. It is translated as CASSQDRGGLQYEQYF.

The CDR3 sequence: CASSFGRPAGLEHNEQFF. CDR3 nucleotide sequence: TGTGCCAGCAGTTTTGGCAGGCCAGCGGGGCTCGAACACAATGAGCAGTTCTTC. The rearrangement joins TRBV27 to TRBJ2-1; 7 bases line up with TRBD2. CDR3 length: 18 amino acids. CDR1 is MNHEY, CDR2 SMNVEV, per germline (reference sequence). V was pared by 3 bases and J by 5 bases, with 16 bases of the junction left unmatched.

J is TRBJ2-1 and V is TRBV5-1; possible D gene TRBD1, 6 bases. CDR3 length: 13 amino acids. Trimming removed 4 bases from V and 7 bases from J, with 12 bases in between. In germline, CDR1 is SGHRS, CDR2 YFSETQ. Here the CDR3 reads CASSRSQGNEQFF. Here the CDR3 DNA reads TGCGCCAGCAGCCGCTCACAGGGTAATGAGCAGTTCTTC.

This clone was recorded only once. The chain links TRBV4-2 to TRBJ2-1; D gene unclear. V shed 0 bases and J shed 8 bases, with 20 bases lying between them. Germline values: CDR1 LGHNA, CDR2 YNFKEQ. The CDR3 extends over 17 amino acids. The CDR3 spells CASSQEGSDADLDEQFF. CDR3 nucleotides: TGTGCCAGCAGCCAAGAGGGGTCCGATGCGGACCTCGATGAGCAGTTCTTC.

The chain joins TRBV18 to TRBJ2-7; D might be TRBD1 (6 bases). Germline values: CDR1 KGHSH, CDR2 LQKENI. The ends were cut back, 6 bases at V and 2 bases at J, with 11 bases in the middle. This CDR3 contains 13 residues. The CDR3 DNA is TGTGCCAGCTCGAAGTCAGGGGCCTACGAGCAGTACTTC. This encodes CASSKSGAYEQYF.

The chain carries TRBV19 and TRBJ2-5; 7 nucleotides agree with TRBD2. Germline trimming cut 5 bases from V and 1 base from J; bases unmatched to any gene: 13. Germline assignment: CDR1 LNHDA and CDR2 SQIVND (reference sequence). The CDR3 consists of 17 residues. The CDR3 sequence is CASSRGVGGRVQETQYF. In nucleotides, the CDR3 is TGTGCCAGTAGTCGGGGCGTTGGCGGGAGAGTCCAAGAGACCCAGTACTTC.

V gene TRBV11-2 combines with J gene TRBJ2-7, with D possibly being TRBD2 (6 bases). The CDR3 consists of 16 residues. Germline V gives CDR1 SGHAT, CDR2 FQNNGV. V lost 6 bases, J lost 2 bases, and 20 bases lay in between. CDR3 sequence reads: CASSRNRRVSAYEQYF. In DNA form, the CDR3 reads TGTGCCAGCAGTCGTAATCGGAGGGTTTCCGCCTACGAGCAGTACTTC.

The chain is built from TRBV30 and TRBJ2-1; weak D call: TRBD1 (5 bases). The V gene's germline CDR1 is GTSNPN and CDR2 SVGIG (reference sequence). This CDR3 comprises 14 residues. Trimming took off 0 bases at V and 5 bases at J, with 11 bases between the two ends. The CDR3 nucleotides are TGTGCCTGGAGTGTCTCAGGGTTAGACAATGAGCAGTTCTTC. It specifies CAWSVSGLDNEQFF.

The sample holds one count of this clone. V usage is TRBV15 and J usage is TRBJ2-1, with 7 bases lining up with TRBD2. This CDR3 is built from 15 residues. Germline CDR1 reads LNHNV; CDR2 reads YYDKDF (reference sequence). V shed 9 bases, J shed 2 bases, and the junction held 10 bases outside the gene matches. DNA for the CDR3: TGTGCCACGCAGAATTCTAGCGGAGCCTACAATGAGCAGTTCTTC. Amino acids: CATQNSSGAYNEQFF.

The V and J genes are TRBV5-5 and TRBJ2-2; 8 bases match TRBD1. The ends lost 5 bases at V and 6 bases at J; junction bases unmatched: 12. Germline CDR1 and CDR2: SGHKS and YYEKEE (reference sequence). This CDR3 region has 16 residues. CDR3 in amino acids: CASRSSGGQGPGELFF. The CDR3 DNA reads TGTGCCAGCAGGTCCTCGGGTGGACAGGGCCCCGGGGAGCTGTTTTTT.

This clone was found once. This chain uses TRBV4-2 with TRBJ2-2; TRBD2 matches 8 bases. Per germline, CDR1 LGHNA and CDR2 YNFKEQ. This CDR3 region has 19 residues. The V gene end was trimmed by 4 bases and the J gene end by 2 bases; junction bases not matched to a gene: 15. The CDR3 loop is CASSPWVLAELRNTGELFF. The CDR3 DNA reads TGTGCCAGCAGCCCTTGGGTACTAGCGGAACTCCGAAACACCGGGGAGCTGTTTTTT.

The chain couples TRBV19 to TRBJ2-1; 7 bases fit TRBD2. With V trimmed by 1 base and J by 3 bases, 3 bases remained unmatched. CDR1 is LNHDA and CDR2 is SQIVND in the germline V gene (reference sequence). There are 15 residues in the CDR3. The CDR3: CASSIVASGYNEQFF. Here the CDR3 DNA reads TGTGCCAGTAGTATAGTGGCTAGCGGCTACAATGAGCAGTTCTTC. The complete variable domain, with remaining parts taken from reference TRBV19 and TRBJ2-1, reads DGGITQSPKYLFRKEGQNVTLSCEQNLNHDAMYWYRQDPGQGLRLIYYSQIVNDFQKGDIAEGYSVSREKKESFPLTVTSAQKNPTAFYLCASSIVASGYNEQFFGPGTRLTVL.

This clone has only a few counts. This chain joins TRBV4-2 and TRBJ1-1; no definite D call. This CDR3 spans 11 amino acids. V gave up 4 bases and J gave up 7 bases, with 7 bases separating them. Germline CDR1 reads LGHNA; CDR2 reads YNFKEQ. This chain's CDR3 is CASSPGDEAFF. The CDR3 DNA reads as TGTGCCAGCAGCCCGGGCGATGAAGCTTTCTTT.

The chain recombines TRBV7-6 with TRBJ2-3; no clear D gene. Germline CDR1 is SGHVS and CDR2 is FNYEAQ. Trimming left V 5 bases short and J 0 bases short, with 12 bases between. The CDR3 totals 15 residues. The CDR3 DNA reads TGTGCCAGCAGCCCGAGTATGGCTAGCACAGATACGCAGTATTTT. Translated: CASSPSMASTDTQYF.

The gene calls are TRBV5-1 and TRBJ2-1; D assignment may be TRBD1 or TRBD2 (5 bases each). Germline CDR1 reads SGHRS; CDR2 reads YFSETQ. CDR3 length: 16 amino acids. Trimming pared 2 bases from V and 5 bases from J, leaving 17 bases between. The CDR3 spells CASSFGSRGVDNEQFF. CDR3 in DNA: TGCGCCAGCAGCTTTGGTTCGAGGGGCGTCGACAATGAGCAGTTCTTC.

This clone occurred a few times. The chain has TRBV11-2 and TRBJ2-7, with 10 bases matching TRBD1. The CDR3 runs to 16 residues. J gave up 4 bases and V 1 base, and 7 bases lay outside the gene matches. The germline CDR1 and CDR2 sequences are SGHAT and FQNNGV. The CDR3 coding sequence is TGTGCCAGCAGCTTAGCACCCGGGACAGGGGCTTACGAGCAGTACTTC. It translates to CASSLAPGTGAYEQYF.

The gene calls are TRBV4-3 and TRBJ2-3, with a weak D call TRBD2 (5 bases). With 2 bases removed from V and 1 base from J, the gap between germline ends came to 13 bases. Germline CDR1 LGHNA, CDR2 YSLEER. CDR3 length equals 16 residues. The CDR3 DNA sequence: TGCGCCAGCAGCCAAACCTTAGAGGGAGGCACAGATACGCAGTATTTT. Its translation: CASSQTLEGGTDTQYF.

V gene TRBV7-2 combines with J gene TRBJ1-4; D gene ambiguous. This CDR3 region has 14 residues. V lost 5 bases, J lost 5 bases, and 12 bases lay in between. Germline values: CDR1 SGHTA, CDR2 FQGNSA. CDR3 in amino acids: CASSPEALNEKLFF. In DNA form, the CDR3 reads TGTGCCAGCAGCCCCGAGGCTTTAAATGAAAAACTGTTTTTT.

The CDR3 region is CASSVRGGPSLYF. For the CDR3, the DNA is TGTGCCAGCAGTGTACGTGGGGGGCCCTCCCTTTACTTC. This chain connects TRBV2 to TRBJ2-5, with D perhaps assigned TRBD1 or TRBD2 (6 bases each). This CDR3 has 13 residues. The ends were cut back, 4 bases at V and 14 bases at J, with 20 bases in the middle. CDR1 and CDR2 (germline): SNHLY, FYNNEI.

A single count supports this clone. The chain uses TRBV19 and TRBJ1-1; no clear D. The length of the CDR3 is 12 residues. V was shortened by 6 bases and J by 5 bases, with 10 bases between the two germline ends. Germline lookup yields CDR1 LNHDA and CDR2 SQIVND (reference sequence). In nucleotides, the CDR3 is TGTGCCAGTAGGCAGAGGGAGACTGAAGCTTTCTTT. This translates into CASRQRETEAFF.

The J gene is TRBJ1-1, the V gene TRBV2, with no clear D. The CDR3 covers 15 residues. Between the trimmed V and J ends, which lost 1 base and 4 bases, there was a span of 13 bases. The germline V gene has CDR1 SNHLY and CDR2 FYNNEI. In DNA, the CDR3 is TGTGCCAGCAGTGAAGGAGGGCCCGGTATCACTGAAGCTTTCTTT. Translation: CASSEGGPGITEAFF.

CDR3 sequence reads: CASSLASGEETQYF. Here the CDR3 DNA reads TGTGCCAGCAGCTTGGCGTCAGGGGAAGAGACCCAGTACTTC. The V and J genes are TRBV5-5 and TRBJ2-5, with D perhaps TRBD1 (6 bases). V lost 0 bases and J 3 bases, leaving 9 bases between the germline ends. The CDR3 consists of 14 residues. Germline assignment: CDR1 SGHKS and CDR2 YYEKEE (reference sequence).

CDR3 residues: CASSETGAGANVLTF. The CDR3 nucleotides are TGTGCCAGCAGCGAGACAGGGGCTGGGGCCAACGTCCTGACTTTC. This chain uses TRBV13 with TRBJ2-6; TRBD1 agrees at 8 bases. Per the germline V gene, CDR1 is PRHDT and CDR2 is FYEKMQ (reference sequence). Unmatched junction bases numbered 2, after V lost 5 bases and J lost 2 bases. The CDR3 is made up of 15 amino acids.

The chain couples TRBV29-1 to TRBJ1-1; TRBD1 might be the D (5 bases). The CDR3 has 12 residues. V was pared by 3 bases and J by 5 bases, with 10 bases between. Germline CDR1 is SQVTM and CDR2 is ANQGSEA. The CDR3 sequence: CSVEAGKTEAFF. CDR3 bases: TGCAGCGTTGAGGCAGGGAAGACTGAAGCTTTCTTT.

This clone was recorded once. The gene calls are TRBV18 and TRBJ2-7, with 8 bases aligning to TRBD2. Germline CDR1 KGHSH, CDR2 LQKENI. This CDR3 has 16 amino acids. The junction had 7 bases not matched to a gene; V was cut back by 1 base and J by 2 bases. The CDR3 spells CASSPQSGSGTYEQYF. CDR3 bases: TGTGCCAGCTCACCACAAAGCGGGAGTGGGACCTACGAGCAGTACTTC.

Written as DNA, the CDR3 is TGTGCCAGCAGTTACTGGGTTTCCACCGGGGAGCTGTTTTTT. It codes for CASSYWVSTGELFF. The rearrangement links TRBV6-5 to TRBJ2-2, with D unclear. In germline, CDR1 is MNHEY, CDR2 SVGAGI. The V and J ends lost 1 base and 4 bases respectively, with 7 bases between them. The CDR3 spans 14 residues.